This TCR beta chain came from a study of blood T cell repertoires in COVID-19. Overall study context: COVID-19 samples collected from the United States, Italy and Spain covered acute and convalescent phases. Sample material is recorded as cDNA or gDNA derived from T cells, B-cell-depleted T cells, or PBMCs.

Per the original data handling: Researchers report that nucleated cell counts were estimated from reference gene primer amplification. Assay: immunoSEQ multiplex PCR; the TCRdb copy retains only in-frame clones and omits some. Clonal size and the V and J genes are those of that table, whereas D and trimming came from the DNA. This sample has about 59,000 clones, with 81% found just once. With 6 bases removed from V and 7 bases from J, the gap between germline ends came to 12 bases. This CDR3 contains 12 residues. Germline CDR1 is MNHEY and CDR2 is SVGAGI. This rearrangement joins TRBV6-5 to TRBJ1-1; tentatively, D is TRBD1 (5 bases). The source is an elderly woman with active or convalescent COVID-19. The sequenced material came from peripheral blood. The CDR3: CASSPQGSEAFF. The CDR3 DNA reads as TGTGCCAGCAGCCCCCAGGGCAGTGAAGCTTTCTTT.